This TCR beta chain came from a study of regulatory T cells in long-lasting Graves disease. At the level of the study: Antithyroid drug exposure in newly diagnosed Graves' patients had lasted under 3 months.

The authors built TCR beta libraries using iRepertoire HTBI primers and Arm-PCR of CDR3 regions. MiXCR, run by TCRdb on the multiplex PCR reads, gives a single entry per CDR3 protein. The table records around 250,000 distinct CDR3 sequences, just over 20% of them present only once. CDR1 is SNHLY, CDR2 FYNNEI, per germline. This CDR3 region has 14 residues. With regard to this clonotype: A much larger clone is a single base away; this may be a read error.

Documented time point: newly diagnosed GD, antithyroid drugs for less than 3 months. TCR sequences were obtained from RNA taken from PBMCs. The source was peripheral blood mononuclear cells (PBMCs), collected at new diagnosis, from a patient treated with antithyroid drugs. The TCR sequence derives from a female donor with Graves disease. J is TRBJ2-3 and V is TRBV2, with D perhaps TRBD1 or TRBD2 (5 bases each). The tail of the sequence fits TRBJ2-1 better, so the J call may be wrong. The CDR3 reads CASNFLGETYEQFF. The CDR3 DNA sequence: TGTGCCAGCAACTTTTTAGGGGAGACCTACGAGCAGTTCTTC.